This T cell receptor beta chain originates from a study of siplizumab effects on memory and regulatory T cells (dated by TCRdb to between 2017 and 2020). General notes on the study: The effect of the anti-CD2 antibody siplizumab on alloreactive T-cell subsets was examined in allogeneic mixed lymphocyte reactions constructed from human PBMCs. Overall results and qualifications from the work: Whether proliferating Tregs from siplizumab cultures were suppressive was not functionally confirmed. Among mappable alloreactive CD4+ clones, an average Treg-derived fraction of less than 70% was observed with siplizumab, compared with around 28% in control reactions. Because sequences below about 10^-5 frequency were poorly captured, only a minor fraction of alloreactive clones could be mapped to unstimulated subsets. The cumulative frequency of alloreactive sequences that could be traced back to unstimulated CD4+ memory T cells was significantly reduced by siplizumab. Unstimulated naive T cells appeared to be more diverse than memory T cells, and naive cells seemed to make a substantial contribution to the alloresponse. For roughly 75-95% of proliferating CD4+ or CD8+ clones, no naive or memory phenotype could be assigned.

The germline V gene (reference sequence) specifies MNHEY as CDR1 and SMNVEV as CDR2. The junction shows trimming of 2 bases on V and 2 bases on J, plus 13 bases between the germline ends. Including the terminal cysteine and phenylalanine, the CDR3 comprises 15 residues. Only the CDR3 DNA stays, 45 bases, in frame from base 1. About this clone itself: Its antigen is unknown. Qualities for individual bases were not recorded, and no much larger clone is one base off.

TCRbeta CDR3 sequencing was performed on sorted unstimulated T cells and on proliferating T cells recovered from mixed lymphocyte reactions. Fresh whole blood from 9 to 11 HLA-typed healthy donors was used as the source from which PBMCs were isolated. Receptor amplification or capture employed the immunoSEQ multiplex PCR assay. Each sample had around 92,000 TCR templates assayed by the deep sequencing platform. Genomic DNA extracted from sorted T cells was used for TCRbeta CDR3 sequencing. In the paper's pipeline: The R programming language was used for clonal analysis of TCRbeta CDR3 data. Unstimulated samples were compared with post-reaction CFSE-low samples to define alloreactive CD4+ and CD8+ clones. Regulatory or non-regulatory origin of alloreactive CD4+ clones was assigned by matching sequences to the sorted unstimulated Treg and non-Treg repertoires. This immuneACCESS table, as held by TCRdb, lists in-frame sequences with V and J called but not all clones. Of the missing ones, under half trace to an unresolved V gene in checked studies; the others have no known cause. V, J and clone size reflect that table, while D and trimming were determined from the DNA. This sample comprises about 85,000 clones, about 95% of them detected only once. About 18% of the sample is held by the ten biggest clonotypes.

The origin of this receptor is a human donor in good health. Recombination joined TRBV27 with TRBJ2-7; a weak D assignment points to TRBD2 (6 bases agree). Sequencing was performed on CD8+ T cells sorted from blood. The CDR3 in this case is CASSLRGIGAYEQYF. The DNA sequence is given as TGTGCCAGCAGTTTACGCGGGATTGGGGCCTACGAGCAGTACTTC.